This passage covers 8 T cell receptor beta chains from one sample sequenced in a study of T-cell memory formation after mild COVID-19. TCRdb reprocessed the 5' RACE reads with MiXCR, giving one entry per CDR3 protein. The data contain more than 300,000 distinct CDR3 sequences, roughly 15% of them singletons. The sample was PBMCs or a T cell subset sorted from them (not recorded which). The origin of the receptors is a man younger than 35 who had mild COVID-19 (a few samples of this study predate the infection). Cell type and time point are not known.

This clonotype was observed a few times. V and J are TRBV7-8 and TRBJ2-5; no definite D call. In germline, CDR1 is SGHVS, CDR2 FQNEAQ. The CDR3 runs to 13 residues. With 4 bases removed from V and 0 bases from J, the gap between germline ends came to 6 bases. The CDR3 DNA sequence: TGTGCCAGCAGCTCCCAGTACCAAGAGACCCAGTACTTC. It encodes CASSSQYQETQYF.

This clonotype turned up a few times. V and J are TRBV5-4 and TRBJ2-3; D not certain. Trimming cost V 3 bases and J 5 bases, with 10 bases left between them. The CDR3 extends over 13 amino acids. Germline loops: CDR1 SGHNT, CDR2 YYREEE (reference sequence). The DNA of the CDR3 is TGTGCCAGCAGCTGGAGTTCCTTAGATACGCAGTATTTT. Amino acids: CASSWSSLDTQYF.

Only a few counts were recorded for this clonotype. The chain recombines TRBV18 with TRBJ1-2; D ambiguous. Germline loops: CDR1 KGHSH, CDR2 LQKENI. V dropped 2 bases and J dropped 2 bases, with 9 bases sitting between them. There are 14 residues in the CDR3. The CDR3 nucleotides are TGTGCCAGCTCACCAGTTAATGAAAACTATGGCTACACCTTC. Its protein product is CASSPVNENYGYTF.

This chain links TRBV20-1 with TRBJ1-3, with D hard to call. Germline V gene lookup returns CDR1 DFQATT and CDR2 SNEGSKA (reference sequence). The CDR3 is 15 amino acids. V lost 1 base to trimming and J lost 4 bases, with 14 bases between them. CDR3 DNA sequence: TGCAGTGCTAGAGTGGTAGGCGCGAAGGGAAACACCATATATTTT. Protein sequence: CSARVVGAKGNTIYF.

About this clonotype itself: This may arise from a read error, as a much more abundant clone is one base away. The V gene is TRBV28, the J gene TRBJ2-5; 7 bases match TRBD2. With 5 bases clipped from V and 6 bases from J, the junction kept 6 bases outside the gene matches. CDR3 length: 13 amino acids. CDR1 and CDR2 from the germline V gene are MDHEN and SYDVKM. CDR3 nucleotide sequence: TGTGCCAGCAGTCAAGCGGGGTACAAGACCCAGTACTTC. The encoded protein is CASSQAGYKTQYF.

This clonotype was recorded at least ten times. The rearrangement uses TRBV18 and TRBJ1-1, with a weak D call TRBD1 (5 bases). V was shortened by 0 bases and J by 4 bases, with 9 bases between the two germline ends. The CDR3 covers 14 residues. CDR1 and CDR2 from the germline V gene are KGHSH and LQKENI. Written as DNA, the CDR3 is TGTGCCAGCTCACCACCCGGGGCCCTCACTGAAGCTTTCTTT. This codes for CASSPPGALTEAFF.

This clonotype was counted only a few times. The chain uses TRBV28 and TRBJ1-2; TRBD1 matches 8 bases. This CDR3 has 14 amino acids. The V gene's germline CDR1 is MDHEN and CDR2 SYDVKM. Germline trimming cut 4 bases from V and 8 bases from J; bases unmatched to any gene: 9. The CDR3 coding sequence is TGTGCCAGCAGTTCACCTCAGGGGGCGAACGGCTACACCTTC. Protein: CASSSPQGANGYTF.

This clonotype was counted between two and nine times. The rearrangement joins TRBV12-3 or TRBV12-4 to TRBJ1-2, with D maybe TRBD1 (5 bases). The CDR3 runs to 14 residues. Trimming took off 6 bases at V and 7 bases at J, with 18 bases between the two ends. DNA of the CDR3: TGTGCCAGCAGCTTGTTAATTGGGGCTCGTGGCTACACCTTC. Its protein is CASSLLIGARGYTF.